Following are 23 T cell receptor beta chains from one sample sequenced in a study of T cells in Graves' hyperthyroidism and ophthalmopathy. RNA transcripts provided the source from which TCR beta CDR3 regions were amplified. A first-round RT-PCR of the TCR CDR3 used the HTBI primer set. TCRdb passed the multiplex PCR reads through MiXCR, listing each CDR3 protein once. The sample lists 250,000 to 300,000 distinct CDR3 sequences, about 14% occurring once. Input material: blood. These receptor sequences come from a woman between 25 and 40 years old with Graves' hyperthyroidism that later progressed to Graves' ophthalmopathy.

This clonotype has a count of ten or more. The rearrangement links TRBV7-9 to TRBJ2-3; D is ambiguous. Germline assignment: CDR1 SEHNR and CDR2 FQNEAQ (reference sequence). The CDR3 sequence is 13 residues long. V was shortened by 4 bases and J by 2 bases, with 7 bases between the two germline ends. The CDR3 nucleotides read TGTGCCAGCAGCTCCCCATCCACAGATACGCAGTATTTT. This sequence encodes CASSSPSTDTQYF.

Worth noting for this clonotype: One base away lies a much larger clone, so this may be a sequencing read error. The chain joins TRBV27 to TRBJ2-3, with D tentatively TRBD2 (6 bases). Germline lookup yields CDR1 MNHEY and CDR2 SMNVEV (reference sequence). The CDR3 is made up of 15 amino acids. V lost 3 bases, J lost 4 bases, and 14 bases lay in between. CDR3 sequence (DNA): TGTGCCAGCAGTTTTCGAATAACTAGCTCAGATACGCAGTATTTT. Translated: CASSFRITSSDTQYF.

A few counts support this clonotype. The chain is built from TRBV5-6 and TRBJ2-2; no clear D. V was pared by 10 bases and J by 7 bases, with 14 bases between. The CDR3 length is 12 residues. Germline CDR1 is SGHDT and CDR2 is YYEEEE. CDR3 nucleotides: TGTGCCGTCCGCACGGCTGGCGGGGAGCTGTTTTTT. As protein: CAVRTAGGELFF. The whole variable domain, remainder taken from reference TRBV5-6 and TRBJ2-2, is DAGVTQSPTHLIKTRGQQVTLRCSPKSGHDTVSWYQQALGQGPQFIFQYYEEEERQRGNFPDRFSGHQFPNYSSELNVNALLLGDSALYLCAVRTAGGELFFGEGSRLTVL.

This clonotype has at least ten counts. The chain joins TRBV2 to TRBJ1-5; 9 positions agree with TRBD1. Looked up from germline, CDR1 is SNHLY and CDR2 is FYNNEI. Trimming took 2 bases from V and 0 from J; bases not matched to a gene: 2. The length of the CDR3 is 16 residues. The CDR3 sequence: CASSERDRDSNQPQHF. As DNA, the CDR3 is TGTGCCAGCAGTGAAAGGGACAGGGATAGCAATCAGCCCCAGCATTTT. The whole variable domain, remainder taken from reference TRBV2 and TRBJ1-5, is EPEVTQTPSHQVTQMGQEVILRCVPISNHLYFYWYRQILGQKVEFLVSFYNNEISEKSEIFDDQFSVERPDGSNFTLKIRSTKLEDSAMYFCASSERDRDSNQPQHFGDGTRLSIL.

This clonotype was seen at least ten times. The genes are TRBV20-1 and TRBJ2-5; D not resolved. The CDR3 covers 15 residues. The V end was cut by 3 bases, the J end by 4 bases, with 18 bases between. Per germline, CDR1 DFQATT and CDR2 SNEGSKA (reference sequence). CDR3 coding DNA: TGCAGTGCTAGGATTCTCGGGTCTCCCTTAGAGACCCAGTACTTC. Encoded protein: CSARILGSPLETQYF.

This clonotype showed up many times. Here the CDR3 reads CASTTGLGVYEQYF. DNA for the CDR3: TGTGCCAGCACCACCGGACTGGGGGTGTACGAGCAGTACTTC. This chain links TRBV6-1 with TRBJ2-7; either TRBD1 or TRBD2 may fit D (5 bases each). Germline CDR1 MNHNS, CDR2 SASEGT. Trimming stripped 7 bases from V and 4 bases from J, with 17 bases between. There are 14 residues in the CDR3.

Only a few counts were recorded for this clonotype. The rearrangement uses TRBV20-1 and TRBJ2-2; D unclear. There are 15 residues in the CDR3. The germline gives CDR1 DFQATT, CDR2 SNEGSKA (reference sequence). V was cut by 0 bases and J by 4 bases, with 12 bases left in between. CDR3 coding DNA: TGCAGTGCTAGAGATTCGCAGGTCCCCACCGGGGAGCTGTTTTTT. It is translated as CSARDSQVPTGELFF.

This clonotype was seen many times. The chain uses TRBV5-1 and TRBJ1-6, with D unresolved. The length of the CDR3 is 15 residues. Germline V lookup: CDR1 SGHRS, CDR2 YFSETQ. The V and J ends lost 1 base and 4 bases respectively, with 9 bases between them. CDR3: CASSLSRNYNSPLHF. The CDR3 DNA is TGCGCCAGCAGCTTGTCACGGAATTATAATTCACCCCTCCACTTT.

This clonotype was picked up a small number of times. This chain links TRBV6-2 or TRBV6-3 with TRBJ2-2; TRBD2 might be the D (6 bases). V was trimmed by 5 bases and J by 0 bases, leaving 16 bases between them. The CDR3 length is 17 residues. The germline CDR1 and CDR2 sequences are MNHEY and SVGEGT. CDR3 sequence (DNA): TGTGCCAGCAGTGCGCTACCGGGACTGGCGAACACCGGGGAGCTGTTTTTT. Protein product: CASSALPGLANTGELFF.

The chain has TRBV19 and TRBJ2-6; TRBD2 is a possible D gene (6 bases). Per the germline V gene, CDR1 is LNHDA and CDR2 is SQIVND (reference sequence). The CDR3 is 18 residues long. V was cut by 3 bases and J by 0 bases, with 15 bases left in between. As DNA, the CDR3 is TGTGCCAGTAGTATTTTTGGAGGGACCCTCTCTGGGGCCAACGTCCTGACTTTC. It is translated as CASSIFGGTLSGANVLTF.

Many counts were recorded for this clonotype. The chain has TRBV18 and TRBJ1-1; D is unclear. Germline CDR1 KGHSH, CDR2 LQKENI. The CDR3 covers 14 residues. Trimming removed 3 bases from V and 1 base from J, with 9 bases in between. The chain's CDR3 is CASSPRRGNTEAFF. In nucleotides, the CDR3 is TGTGCCAGCTCACCCCGGCGGGGGAACACTGAAGCTTTCTTT. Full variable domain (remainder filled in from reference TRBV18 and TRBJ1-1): NAGVMQNPRHLVRRRGQEARLRCSPMKGHSHVYWYRQLPEEGLKFMVYLQKENIIDESGMPKERFSAEFPKEGPSILRIQQVVRGDSAAYFCASSPRRGNTEAFFGQGTRLTVV.

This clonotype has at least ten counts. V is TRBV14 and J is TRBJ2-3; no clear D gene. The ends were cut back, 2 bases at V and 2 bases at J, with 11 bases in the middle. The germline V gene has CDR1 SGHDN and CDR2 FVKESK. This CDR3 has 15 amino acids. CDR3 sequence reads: CASSQPGSLTDTQYF. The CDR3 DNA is TGTGCCAGCAGCCAACCCGGTTCCCTCACAGATACGCAGTATTTT.

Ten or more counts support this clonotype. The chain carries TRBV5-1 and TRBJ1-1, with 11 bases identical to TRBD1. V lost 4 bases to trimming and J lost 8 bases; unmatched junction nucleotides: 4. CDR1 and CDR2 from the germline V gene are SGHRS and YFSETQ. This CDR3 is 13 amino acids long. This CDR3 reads CASSAGQGAEAFF. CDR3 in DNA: TGCGCCAGCAGCGCTGGACAGGGGGCGGAAGCTTTCTTT.

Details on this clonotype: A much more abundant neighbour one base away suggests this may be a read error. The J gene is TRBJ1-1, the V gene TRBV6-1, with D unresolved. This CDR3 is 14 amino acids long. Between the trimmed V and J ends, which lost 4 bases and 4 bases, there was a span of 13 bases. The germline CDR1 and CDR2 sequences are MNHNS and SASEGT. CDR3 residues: CASSAQSPTTEAFF. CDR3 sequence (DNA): TGTGCCAGCAGTGCACAGAGTCCGACCACTGAAGCTTTCTTT.

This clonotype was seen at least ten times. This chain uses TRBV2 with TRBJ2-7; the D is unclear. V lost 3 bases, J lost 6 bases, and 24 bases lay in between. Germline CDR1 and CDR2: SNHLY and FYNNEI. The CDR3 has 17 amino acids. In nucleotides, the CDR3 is TGTGCCAGCAGTGATCCCGGGTTTATCAAGGCAGCGCCCGAGCAGTACTTC. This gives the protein CASSDPGFIKAAPEQYF.

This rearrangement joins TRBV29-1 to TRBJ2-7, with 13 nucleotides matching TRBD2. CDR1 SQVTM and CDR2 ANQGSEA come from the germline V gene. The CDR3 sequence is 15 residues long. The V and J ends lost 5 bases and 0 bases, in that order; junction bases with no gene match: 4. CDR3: CSVTWTSGSSYEQYF. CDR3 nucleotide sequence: TGCAGCGTTACCTGGACTAGCGGGAGCTCCTACGAGCAGTACTTC.

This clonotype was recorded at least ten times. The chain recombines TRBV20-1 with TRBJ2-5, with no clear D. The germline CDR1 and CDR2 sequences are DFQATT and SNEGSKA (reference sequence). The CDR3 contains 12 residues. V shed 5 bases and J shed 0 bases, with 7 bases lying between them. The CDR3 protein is CSAQDYQETQYF. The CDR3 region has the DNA TGCAGTGCTCAAGATTACCAAGAGACCCAGTACTTC.

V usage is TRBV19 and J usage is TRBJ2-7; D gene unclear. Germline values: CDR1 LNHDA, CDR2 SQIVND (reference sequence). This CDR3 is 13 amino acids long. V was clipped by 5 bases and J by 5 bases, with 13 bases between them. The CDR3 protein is CASSSREMNEQYF. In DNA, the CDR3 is TGTGCCAGTAGTTCCAGAGAAATGAACGAGCAGTACTTC.

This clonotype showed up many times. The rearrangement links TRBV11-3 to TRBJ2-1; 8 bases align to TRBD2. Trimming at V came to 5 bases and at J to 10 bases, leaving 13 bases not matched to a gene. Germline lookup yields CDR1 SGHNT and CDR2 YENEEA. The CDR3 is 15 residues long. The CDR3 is CASSIAGTRGEEQFF. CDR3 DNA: TGTGCCAGCAGCATCGCCGGGACTAGAGGTGAGGAGCAGTTCTTC.

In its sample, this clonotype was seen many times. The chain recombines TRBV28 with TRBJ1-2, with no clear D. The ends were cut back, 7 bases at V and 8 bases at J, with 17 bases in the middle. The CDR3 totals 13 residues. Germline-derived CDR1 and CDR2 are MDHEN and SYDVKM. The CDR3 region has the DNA TGTGCCAGCAAACTTAATTTGAAGGACGGCTACACCTTC. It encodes CASKLNLKDGYTF.

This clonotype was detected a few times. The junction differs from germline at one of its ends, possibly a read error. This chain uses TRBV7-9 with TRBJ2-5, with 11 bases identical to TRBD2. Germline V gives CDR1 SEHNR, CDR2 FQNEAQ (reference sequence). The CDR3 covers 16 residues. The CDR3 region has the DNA TGTGCCAGCAGCGCGGGACTAGCGGTTATCCAAGGGACCCAGTACTTC. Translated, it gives CASSAGLAVIQGTQYF.

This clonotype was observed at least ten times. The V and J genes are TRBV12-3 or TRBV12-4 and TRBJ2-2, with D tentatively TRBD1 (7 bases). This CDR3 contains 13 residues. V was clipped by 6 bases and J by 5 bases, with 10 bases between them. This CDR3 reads CASRSGGTGELFF. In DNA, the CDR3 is TGTGCCAGCAGATCAGGGGGGACCGGGGAGCTGTTTTTT.

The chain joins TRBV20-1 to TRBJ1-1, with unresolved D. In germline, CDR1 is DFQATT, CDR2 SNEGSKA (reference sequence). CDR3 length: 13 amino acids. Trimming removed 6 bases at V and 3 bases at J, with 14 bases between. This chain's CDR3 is CSASPVMDTEAFF. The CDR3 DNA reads TGCAGTGCGTCCCCAGTCATGGACACTGAAGCTTTCTTT.